This TCR beta chain was identified in a study of T cells in Graves' hyperthyroidism and ophthalmopathy. TCR beta CDR3 region amplification was performed from RNA transcripts. The HTBI primer set was used in a first-round RT-PCR of the TCR CDR3. TCRdb recomputed calls from the multiplex PCR reads with MiXCR, one row per CDR3 protein. The data contain some 380,000 distinct CDR3 sequences, roughly 14% of them singletons. A few counts support this clonotype. The antigen is not known. Findings and caveats of the study: Most thyroid clonotypes with frequency above 0.001 were detected in blood.

Diagnostic assessment was based on clinical symptoms, serum thyroxine and TRAb, thyroid ultrasound and orbital computed tomography. Blood was sampled at initial diagnosis of hyperthyroidism, prior to onset of any ophthalmopathy symptoms. The authors obtained PBMCs from over 7.5 ml of fresh peripheral blood. Material: blood. This TCR came from a man younger than 45 with Graves' hyperthyroidism that later progressed to Graves' ophthalmopathy.

This CDR3 reads CASSFSSGGAPGANVLTF. The CDR3 bases are TGTGCCAGCAGCTTCTCTAGCGGGGGGGCTCCGGGGGCCAACGTCCTGACTTTC. The chain recombines TRBV9 with TRBJ2-6; 12 bases agree with TRBD2. CDR1 and CDR2 from the germline V gene are SGDLS and YYNGEE. The CDR3 spans 18 residues. Unmatched junction bases numbered 9, after V lost 4 bases and J lost 4 bases. The full variable domain, its missing parts supplied by reference TRBV9 and TRBJ2-6, is DSGVTQTPKHLITATGQRVTLRCSPRSGDLSVYWYQQSLDQGLQFLIQYYNGEERAKGNILERFSAQQFPDLHSELNLSSLELGDSALYFCASSFSSGGAPGANVLTFGAGSRLTVL.